This T cell receptor (beta chain) originates from a study of cytomegalovirus exposure and HLA in healthy donors. This CDR3 is 13 amino acids long. CDR1 and CDR2 from the germline V gene are GTSNPN and SVGIG (reference sequence). V was shortened by 2 bases and J by 4 bases, with 11 bases between the two germline ends. With 60 Vbeta and 13 Jbeta primers, the PCR was carried out. Here immunoSEQ multiplex PCR was the method, and the copy in TCRdb shows in-frame clones only, minus some. This repertoire shows around 120,000 clones, approximately 80% found once; its top ten account for roughly 1.2%. As concerns this clone: Its antigen is not known.

The study's findings and limits: The study recorded more than 150 TCR beta chains that were cytomegalovirus-associated.

The sequence derives from a girl aged 2-15 years in good health and CMV-seronegative. Sequenced material: PBMCs. The chain combines TRBV30 with TRBJ1-1, with D perhaps TRBD1 (6 bases). The CDR3, as DNA: TGTGCCTGGAGTCGGGGGGCGAGCACTGAAGCTTTCTTT. Residues: CAWSRGASTEAFF.